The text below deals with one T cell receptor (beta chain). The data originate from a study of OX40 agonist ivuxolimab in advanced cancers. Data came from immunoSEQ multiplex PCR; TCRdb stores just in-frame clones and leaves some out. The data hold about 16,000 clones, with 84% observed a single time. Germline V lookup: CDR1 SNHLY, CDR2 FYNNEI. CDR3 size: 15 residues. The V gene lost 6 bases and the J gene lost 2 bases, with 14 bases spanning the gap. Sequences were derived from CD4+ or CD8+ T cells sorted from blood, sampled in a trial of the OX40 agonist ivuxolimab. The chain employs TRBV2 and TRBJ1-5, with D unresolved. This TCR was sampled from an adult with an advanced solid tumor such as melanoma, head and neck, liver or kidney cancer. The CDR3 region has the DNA TGTGCCAGCAGGGGTACAGAGATGGGCAATCAGCCCCAGCATTTT. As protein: CASRGTEMGNQPQHF.